This TCR beta chain was documented in a study of shared clonotypes between healthy human individuals. Study context: In total, the donors were a couple of women and a few men aged 18 to 49.

The assay ran at deep level. Investigators spread the genomic DNA of each subset evenly over several immunoSEQ plates. Each PCR replicate run on unsorted PBMC took in roughly 0.3 ug DNA, around 30,000 T cell genomes. The assay was immunoSEQ multiplex PCR, and TCRdb's table has in-frame clones only and misses some. The sample holds a few hundred thousand clones, around 80% seen once. The CDR3 totals 17 residues. The trim removed 3 bases at V and 2 bases at J, leaving 10 bases unmatched. The V gene's germline CDR1 is MNHNS and CDR2 SASEGT. V and J are TRBV6-1 and TRBJ1-5, with 7 bases identical to TRBD1. The sequencing input was PBMCs. The receptor was isolated from a woman aged 40 to 55 in good health. Some clones in this sample may be carry-over from other donors' samples. CDR3 sequence: CASSETNRGTGNQPQHF. DNA for the CDR3: TGTGCCAGCAGTGAGACCAATCGTGGGACAGGCAATCAGCCCCAGCATTTT.